This T cell receptor (beta chain) derives from a study of cytomegalovirus exposure and HLA in healthy donors. General study results and limits: Analyses of presence and absence presupposed an approximately uniform sequencing depth across donors. The investigators catalogued 164 TCR beta chains as cytomegalovirus-associated.

This CDR3 spans 13 amino acids. Germline V CDR1 and CDR2: SNHLY, FYNNEI. Deletions cut 3 bases from V and 1 base from J, with 6 bases between. About this clone itself: Its antigen is not known.

Donors were ostensibly healthy at sampling, although undocumented immune exposures were probable. The PCR was carried out with 60 Vbeta primers and 13 Jbeta primers. Sequencing was performed with immunoSEQ multiplex PCR; in TCRdb, only in-frame clones are kept and a portion is missing. Of around 67,000 clones in the sample, roughly 74% are singletons; the top ten hold 7.5% to 9%. The specimen sequenced was PBMCs. The receptor was isolated from a man younger than 35 in good health and CMV-seropositive. V usage is TRBV2 and J usage is TRBJ1-1; no firm D call. As DNA, the CDR3 is TGTGCCAGCAGTGATTCGTGGAACACTGAAGCTTTCTTT. Translation: CASSDSWNTEAFF.